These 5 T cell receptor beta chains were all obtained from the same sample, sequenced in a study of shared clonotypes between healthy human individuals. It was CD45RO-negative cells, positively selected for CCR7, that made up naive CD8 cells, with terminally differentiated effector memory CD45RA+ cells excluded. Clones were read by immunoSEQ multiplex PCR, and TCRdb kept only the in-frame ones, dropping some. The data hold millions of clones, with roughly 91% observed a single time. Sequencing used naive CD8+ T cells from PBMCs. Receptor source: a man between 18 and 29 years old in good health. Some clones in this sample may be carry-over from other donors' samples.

The CDR3 protein is CASSFTMRQSGSEKLFF. The CDR3 DNA is TGTGCCAGCAGCTTTACCATGAGGCAGTCGGGAAGTGAAAAACTGTTTTTT. This chain uses TRBV7-3 with TRBJ1-4; D gene unclear. The CDR3 consists of 17 residues. Germline CDR1 is SGHTA and CDR2 is FQGTGA. Trimming removed 3 bases at V and 7 bases at J, with 21 bases between.

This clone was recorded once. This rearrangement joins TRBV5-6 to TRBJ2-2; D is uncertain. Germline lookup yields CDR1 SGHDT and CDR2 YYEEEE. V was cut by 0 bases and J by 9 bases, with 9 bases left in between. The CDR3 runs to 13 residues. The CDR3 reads CASSLARSWELFF. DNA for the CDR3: TGTGCCAGCAGCTTGGCGAGATCCTGGGAGCTGTTTTTT.

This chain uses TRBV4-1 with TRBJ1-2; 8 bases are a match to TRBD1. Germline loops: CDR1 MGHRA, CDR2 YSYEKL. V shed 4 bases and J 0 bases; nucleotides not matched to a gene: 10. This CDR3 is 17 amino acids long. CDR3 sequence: CASSPRQGWSPNYGYTF. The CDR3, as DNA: TGCGCCAGCAGCCCTCGACAGGGGTGGAGTCCTAACTATGGCTACACCTTC.

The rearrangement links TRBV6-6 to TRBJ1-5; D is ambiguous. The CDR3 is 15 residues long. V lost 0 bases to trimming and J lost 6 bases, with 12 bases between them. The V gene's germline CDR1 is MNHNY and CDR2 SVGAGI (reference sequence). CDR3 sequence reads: CASSYSSGEGQPQHF. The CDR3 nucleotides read TGTGCCAGCAGTTACTCGAGCGGGGAGGGTCAGCCCCAGCATTTT.

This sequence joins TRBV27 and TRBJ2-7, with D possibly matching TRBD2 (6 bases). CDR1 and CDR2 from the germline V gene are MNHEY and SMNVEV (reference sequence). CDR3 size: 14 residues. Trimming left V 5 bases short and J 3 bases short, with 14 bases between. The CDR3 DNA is TGTGCCAGCAGTGCGCGGGGCTGGCTCTACGAGCAGTACTTC. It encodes CASSARGWLYEQYF.